A single TCR beta chain is shown here with its context. Repertoires were generated with immunoSEQ multiplex PCR, while TCRdb's copy carries only in-frame clones and drops some. The data show 120,000 to 150,000 clones, 70% to 90% seen once. These data originate in a study of T cell responses to AZD1222 COVID-19 vaccine. Study-wide context: Researchers grouped second doses given at about 4 or about 12 weeks into one pool.

This sequence originates from an adult in good health. This specimen was peripheral blood, taken on day 0 of AZD1222 vaccination.

In nucleotides, the CDR3 is TGTGCCAGCAGCCAGGGGTCAACCGAGCAGTACTTC. Protein product: CASSQGSTEQYF. This chain connects TRBV6-2 or TRBV6-3 to TRBJ2-7, with a weak D call TRBD1 (6 bases). The germline gives CDR1 MNHEY, CDR2 SVGEGT. The CDR3 spans 12 residues. V lost 6 bases and J 6 bases, leaving 12 bases between the germline ends.